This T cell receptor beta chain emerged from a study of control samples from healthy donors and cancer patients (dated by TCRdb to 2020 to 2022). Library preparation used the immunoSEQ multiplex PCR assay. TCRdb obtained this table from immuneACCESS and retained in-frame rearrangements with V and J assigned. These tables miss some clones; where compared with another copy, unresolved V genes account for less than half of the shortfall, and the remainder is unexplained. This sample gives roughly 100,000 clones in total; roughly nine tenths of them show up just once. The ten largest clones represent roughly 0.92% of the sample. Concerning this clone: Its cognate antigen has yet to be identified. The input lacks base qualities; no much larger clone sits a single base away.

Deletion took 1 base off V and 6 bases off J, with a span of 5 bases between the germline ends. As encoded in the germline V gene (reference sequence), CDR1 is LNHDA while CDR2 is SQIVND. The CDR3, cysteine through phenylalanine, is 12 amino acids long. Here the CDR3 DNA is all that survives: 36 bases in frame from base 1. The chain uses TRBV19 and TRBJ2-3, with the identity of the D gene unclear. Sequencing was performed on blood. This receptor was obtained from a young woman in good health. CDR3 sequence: CASSIAADTQYF. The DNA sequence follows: TGTGCCAGTAGTATAGCCGCCGATACGCAGTATTTT.